These T cell receptor beta chains were read from a single sample in a study of beta chain features in type 1 diabetes. Sequencing used immunoSEQ multiplex PCR; TCRdb keeps in-frame clones, though not all of them. The sample has around 240,000 clones; more than 15% are singletons. Material: naive CD4+ T cells from blood. The receptors shown here come from a man aged 30-40 years with type 1 diabetes. Both conserved end residues are part of each CDR3. Fields, in order: D gene, J gene, clone size, V gene, CDR3 DNA, CDR3 protein. The D gene is left open where the match is weak. Expanded clones are given a class, and other clones once, few, many or no size at all.

d_gene: NA; j_gene: TRBJ2-6; abundance: few; v_gene: TRBV30; CDR3nt: TGTGCCTCTGGCTCTGGGGCCAACGTCCTGACTTTC; CDR3aa: CASGSGANVLTF
d_gene: TRBD1; j_gene: TRBJ2-7; abundance: few; v_gene: TRBV10-3; CDR3nt: TGTGCCATCAGGGCAGGAGACAGGGGAATCTACGAGCAGTACTTC; CDR3aa: CAIRAGDRGIYEQYF
d_gene: TRBD1; j_gene: TRBJ1-2; abundance: NA; v_gene: TRBV9; CDR3nt: TGTGCCAGCAGCAGCCGGGGACAGGGGAACTATGGCTACACCTTC; CDR3aa: CASSSRGQGNYGYTF
d_gene: NA; j_gene: TRBJ2-7; abundance: few; v_gene: TRBV7-9; CDR3nt: TGTGCCAGCAGCCTCAGCTCCTACGAGCAGTACTTC; CDR3aa: CASSLSSYEQYF
d_gene: NA; j_gene: TRBJ2-3; abundance: NA; v_gene: TRBV15; CDR3nt: TGTGCCACCAGCAAGGAAGATACGCAGTATTTT; CDR3aa: CATSKEDTQYF
d_gene: TRBD2; j_gene: TRBJ2-1; abundance: once; v_gene: TRBV7-9; CDR3nt: TGTGCCAGCGGTTTGCTTAGCGGGAGTGGAAATGAGCAGTTCTTC; CDR3aa: CASGLLSGSGNEQFF
d_gene: NA; j_gene: TRBJ2-2; abundance: NA; v_gene: TRBV7-9; CDR3nt: TGTGCCAGCAGCTTAGAGGGACGCGTCGGGGAGCTGTTTTTT; CDR3aa: CASSLEGRVGELFF
d_gene: NA; j_gene: TRBJ2-7; abundance: few; v_gene: TRBV9; CDR3nt: TGTGCCAGCAGCCGGCGGGGCTACGAGCAGTACTTC; CDR3aa: CASSRRGYEQYF
d_gene: NA; j_gene: TRBJ1-2; abundance: few; v_gene: TRBV15; CDR3nt: TGTGCCACCAGCAGACAGACTGATGGCTACACCTTC; CDR3aa: CATSRQTDGYTF
d_gene: NA; j_gene: TRBJ1-5; abundance: NA; v_gene: TRBV5-4; CDR3nt: TGTGCCAGCAGCTTTGAGGGGAATCAGCCCCAGCATTTT; CDR3aa: CASSFEGNQPQHF
d_gene: NA; j_gene: TRBJ1-2; abundance: NA; v_gene: TRBV7-9; CDR3nt: TGTGCCAGCAGCTTAGCAGTCTCTGGCTACACCTTC; CDR3aa: CASSLAVSGYTF
d_gene: NA; j_gene: TRBJ2-7; abundance: few; v_gene: TRBV7-9; CDR3nt: TGTGCCAGCAGCCAGCTCAGCAGGGAGCAGTACTTC; CDR3aa: CASSQLSREQYF